This T cell receptor (beta chain) originates from a study of Graves' ophthalmopathy and Graves' hyperthyroidism. Clinicians diagnosed using symptoms, serum thyroxine, TRAb, thyroid ultrasound and orbital computed tomography. The study, taken as a whole, reports: In blood, most expanded thyroid clonotypes above 0.001 frequency were also detected.

The CDR3 has 14 amino acids. Trimming left V 7 bases short and J 0 bases short, with 12 bases between. CDR1 is LGHDT, CDR2 YNNKEL, per germline (reference sequence). This clonotype was detected ten times or more. No antigen is known for it. Using RNA transcripts, the TCR beta CDR3 regions were amplified. After a first-round RT-PCR with HTBI primers, a second-round multiplex PCR was run. MiXCR was run by TCRdb on the multiplex PCR reads, yielding one entry per CDR3 protein. The table has around 660,000 distinct CDR3 sequences, 35% to 50% seen once; the top ten hold 3.3%. The receptor was isolated from an adult man with Graves' ophthalmopathy. The specimen sequenced was peripheral blood. The V gene is TRBV3-1, the J gene TRBJ2-5; D not certain. The CDR3 sequence: CASKSDAYQETQYF. CDR3 in DNA: TGTGCCAGCAAATCCGATGCGTACCAAGAGACCCAGTACTTC.